The T cell receptor (beta chain) described here comes from a study of blood T cell repertoires in COVID-19. Study-level background: The samples span acute and convalescent COVID-19 from the United States, Italy and Spain. T cells, B-cell-depleted T cells, or PBMCs supplied cDNA or gDNA.

This CDR3 is 17 amino acids long. V shed 8 bases and J 6 bases; nucleotides not matched to a gene: 17. Germline V gene data show CDR1 as SGHRS and CDR2 as YFSETQ. In the authors' workflow: Reference gene primer amplification yielded estimated nucleated cell counts. TCRdb keeps only in-frame clones here, not all; method: immunoSEQ multiplex PCR. V, J and clone size were drawn from that table, and D and trimming were deduced from the DNA. The top ten clones hold roughly 5.4% of a sample with about 73,000 clones, around 82% of them seen once. The gene calls are TRBV5-1 and TRBJ2-2, with 9 bases matching TRBD2. This receptor was taken from a man aged 45 to 65 with active COVID-19. The specimen was peripheral blood. Written as DNA, the CDR3 is TGCGCCAGTACACGAACTAGCGGGTCCTGGGTACCCGGGGAGCTGTTTTTT. Translated, it gives CASTRTSGSWVPGELFF.